These 29 T cell receptor beta chains share one sample of origin, sequenced in a study of patients and donors after allogeneic stem cell transplantation. TCRdb re-called the RT-PCR reads with MiXCR, one entry per CDR3 protein. The sample lists about a million distinct CDR3 sequences, approximately 18% occurring once. Specimen: blood, either unsorted or a sorted T cell fraction (not recorded which). The receptors shown here come from a human donor who was either an allogeneic HSCT recipient or a stem cell or donor lymphocyte infusion donor (not recorded which). It is not recorded whose cells these are; they may come from a transplant donor.

V and J are TRBV28 and TRBJ2-7; D gene ambiguous. Per the germline V gene, CDR1 is MDHEN and CDR2 is SYDVKM. This CDR3 contains 14 residues. The ends were cut back, 3 bases at V and 1 base at J, with 10 bases in the middle. CDR3 nucleotides: TGTGCCAGCAGTTTCCGAATCTCATCCTACGAGCAGTACTTC. Amino acids: CASSFRISSYEQYF.

This clonotype has just a few counts. V is TRBV18 and J is TRBJ1-4; a weak D match, TRBD1 (5 bases). This CDR3 is 14 amino acids long. The ends were cut back, 1 base at V and 3 bases at J, with 6 bases in the middle. From germline, CDR1 is KGHSH and CDR2 LQKENI. The CDR3 loop reads CASSPRGPNEKLFF. CDR3 bases: TGTGCCAGCTCACCACGGGGACCTAATGAAAAACTGTTTTTT.

The gene calls are TRBV6-1 and TRBJ2-7; either TRBD1 or TRBD2 may supply D (5 bases each). The CDR3 loop spans 14 amino acids. CDR1 is MNHNS, CDR2 SASEGT, per germline. V was cut by 6 bases and J by 2 bases, with 14 bases left in between. CDR3 in amino acids: CASRGTGRTYEQYF. As DNA, the CDR3 is TGTGCCAGCAGGGGGACCGGAAGAACCTACGAGCAGTACTTC.

J is TRBJ2-7 and V is TRBV4-3, with D perhaps TRBD2 (6 bases). The CDR3 loop spans 16 amino acids. Looked up from germline, CDR1 is LGHNA and CDR2 is YSLEER. The V and J ends lost 1 base and 1 base respectively, with 14 bases between them. As DNA, the CDR3 is TGCGCCAGCAGCCAAGGGTTATCCCGGGGGTCCTACGAGCAGTACTTC. It specifies CASSQGLSRGSYEQYF.

This clonotype was seen a handful of times. V and J are TRBV12-3 or TRBV12-4 and TRBJ2-2; no reliable D call. V was cut by 2 bases and J by 2 bases, with 6 bases left in between. The CDR3 totals 14 residues. CDR3 region: CASSLWRNTGELFF. The DNA of the CDR3 is TGTGCCAGCAGTTTATGGCGAAACACCGGGGAGCTGTTTTTT.

In this sample, this clonotype turned up a few times. The chain couples TRBV20-1 to TRBJ2-7; 16 nucleotides match TRBD2. V was clipped by 0 bases and J by 7 bases; unmatched bases: 12. There are 18 residues in the CDR3. Looked up from germline, CDR1 is DFQATT and CDR2 is SNEGSKA (reference sequence). The CDR3 DNA reads TGCAGTGCTAGAGAATTTGGGGGGCCGGGACTAGCGGGAGGGGAGCAGTACTTC. This sequence encodes CSAREFGGPGLAGGEQYF.

The chain carries TRBV20-1 and TRBJ2-3; 11 nucleotides match TRBD2. Per germline, CDR1 DFQATT and CDR2 SNEGSKA (reference sequence). The CDR3 is 14 residues long. Germline trimming cut 5 bases from V and 7 bases from J; bases unmatched to any gene: 8. CDR3: CSAPALAGGNTQYF. For the CDR3, the DNA is TGCAGTGCTCCCGCTCTAGCGGGAGGAAATACGCAGTATTTT.

This clonotype came up a few times. The V and J genes are TRBV27 and TRBJ2-1; tentatively, D is TRBD2 (6 bases). The V end lost 3 bases, the J end lost 8 bases, and 14 bases lay between the germline ends. CDR3 size: 14 residues. Germline CDR1 MNHEY, CDR2 SMNVEV (reference sequence). The CDR3 is CASSLLEGTYEQFF. The CDR3 bases are TGTGCCAGCAGTTTGCTGGAGGGAACGTATGAGCAGTTCTTC.

This clonotype was picked up a small number of times. V usage is TRBV7-8 and J usage is TRBJ2-5; D call uncertain. V was trimmed by 2 bases and J by 4 bases, leaving 11 bases between them. The V gene's germline CDR1 is SGHVS and CDR2 FQNEAQ. This CDR3 is 14 amino acids long. CDR3 bases: TGTGCCAGCAGCTTAAGACGGATACGAGAGACCCAGTACTTC. Amino acid sequence: CASSLRRIRETQYF.

The chain carries TRBV6-2 or TRBV6-3 and TRBJ1-6; perhaps TRBD1 as D (6 bases). The germline CDR1 and CDR2 sequences are MNHEY and SVGEGT. V was cut by 8 bases and J by 7 bases, with 15 bases left in between. The CDR3 totals 14 residues. The CDR3 reads CASVRTAKNSPLHF. The CDR3 DNA reads as TGTGCCAGCGTAAGGACAGCCAAGAATTCACCCCTCCACTTT.

This clonotype occurred a few times. V is TRBV20-1 and J is TRBJ2-2; D ambiguous. Germline V lookup: CDR1 DFQATT, CDR2 SNEGSKA (reference sequence). The V end was cut by 0 bases, the J end by 2 bases, with 10 bases between. This CDR3 has 15 amino acids. The CDR3 reads CSARDRRSNTGELFF. The DNA for the CDR3 is TGCAGTGCTAGAGATCGTCGGTCAAACACCGGGGAGCTGTTTTTT.

The chain is built from TRBV9 and TRBJ2-6, with D unresolved. Trimming cost V 1 base and J 1 base, with 12 bases left between them. CDR1 and CDR2 from the germline V gene are SGDLS and YYNGEE. The CDR3 spans 17 residues. CDR3 nucleotides: TGTGCCAGCAGCGTAATGGGAAGAGCATCTGGGGCCAACGTCCTGACTTTC. Translation gives CASSVMGRASGANVLTF.

This clonotype was counted a few times. Compared with germline, one end of the junction differs, possibly owing to a read error. V usage is TRBV6-5 and J usage is TRBJ1-2, with 7 bases aligning to TRBD1. CDR3 length equals 15 residues. CDR1 is MNHEY, CDR2 SVGAGI, per germline. The CDR3 spells CASRYSLGGRYGYTF. CDR3 coding DNA: TGTGCCAGCAGATACTCCTTAGGGGGCCGCTATGGCTACACCTTC.

This sequence joins TRBV6-2 or TRBV6-3 and TRBJ2-7; possibly TRBD1 for D (5 bases). From germline, CDR1 is MNHEY and CDR2 SVGEGT. Trimming pared 5 bases from V and 3 bases from J, leaving 17 bases between. This CDR3 contains 15 residues. For the CDR3, the DNA is TGTGCCAGCAGTGGTATGGGGCGTATCTTCTACGAGCAGTACTTC. Translation: CASSGMGRIFYEQYF.

The rearrangement links TRBV20-1 to TRBJ2-3; D assignment may be TRBD1 or TRBD2 (6 bases each). Trimming cost V 1 base and J 5 bases, with 16 bases left between them. The germline CDR1 and CDR2 sequences are DFQATT and SNEGSKA (reference sequence). This CDR3 region has 15 residues. Here the CDR3 DNA reads TGCAGTGCTAGAGGGTGGGGGGCCTTGTTAGATACGCAGTATTTT. Translating it yields CSARGWGALLDTQYF.

This clonotype was observed a handful of times. The chain recombines TRBV12-3 or TRBV12-4 with TRBJ1-2; D unclear. V gave up 4 bases and J gave up 7 bases, with 7 bases separating them. This CDR3 spans 11 amino acids. The CDR3 nucleotides read TGTGCCAGCAGTTCCTCCCGTGGCTACACCTTC. This codes for CASSSSRGYTF.

This clonotype occurred a few times. CDR3 amino acids: CAISDRATNEKLFF. DNA of the CDR3: TGTGCCATCAGTGACAGAGCAACTAATGAAAAACTGTTTTTT. The chain uses TRBV10-3 and TRBJ1-4; the D is unclear. This CDR3 region has 14 residues. Per germline, CDR1 ENHRY and CDR2 SYGVKD. V was clipped by 3 bases and J by 0 bases, with 5 bases between them.

This clonotype was observed a few times. The genes are TRBV4-2 and TRBJ2-7; 7 positions agree with TRBD1. The CDR3 sequence is 16 residues long. After removal of 0 bases from V and 1 base from J, the junction contained 6 bases not matched to a gene. Per the germline V gene, CDR1 is LGHNA and CDR2 is YNFKEQ. This CDR3 reads CASSQEATGNSYEQYF. The CDR3 region has the DNA TGTGCCAGCAGCCAAGAGGCGACAGGGAATTCCTACGAGCAGTACTTC.

V and J are TRBV5-1 and TRBJ1-6; 7 positions agree with TRBD1. Germline V gives CDR1 SGHRS, CDR2 YFSETQ. The CDR3 totals 17 residues. V gave up 1 base and J gave up 10 bases; unmatched junction bases: 14. This chain's CDR3 is CASSLLTGRVGESPLHF. The CDR3 DNA is TGCGCCAGCAGCTTGTTGACAGGGAGGGTGGGTGAGTCACCCCTCCACTTT.

The genes are TRBV20-1 and TRBJ1-1; 9 bases are shared with TRBD1. The CDR3 is made up of 15 amino acids. Germline assignment: CDR1 DFQATT and CDR2 SNEGSKA (reference sequence). V lost 1 base and J lost 4; bases outside the gene matches: 7. The CDR3 DNA reads TGCAGTGCTAGAGGGGGGGGACAGGGAAGCACTGAAGCTTTCTTT. This codes for CSARGGGQGSTEAFF.

Concerning this clonotype itself: A junction end diverges from the germline sequence, so it may reflect a read error. The V call is TRBV4-2, the J call TRBJ2-7; D is uncertain. CDR1 and CDR2 (germline): LGHNA, YNFKEQ. The CDR3 has 14 amino acids. CDR3 in amino acids: CASSRSRSSDEQYF. CDR3 DNA sequence: TGTGCCAGCAGCCGGTCCAGGTCCTCCGACGAGCAGTACTTC.

The chain is built from TRBV4-2 and TRBJ1-1; no clear D. This CDR3 spans 16 amino acids. Germline V gene lookup returns CDR1 LGHNA and CDR2 YNFKEQ. The V end was cut by 5 bases, the J end by 1 base, with 17 bases between. The CDR3 sequence is CASSVRFGRANTEAFF. Here the CDR3 DNA reads TGTGCCAGCAGCGTCCGATTTGGACGGGCGAACACTGAAGCTTTCTTT.

The CDR3 protein is CASIPQGRAEAFF. In DNA, the CDR3 is TGTGCCAGCATCCCACAGGGTCGGGCTGAAGCTTTCTTT. The V and J genes are TRBV3-1 and TRBJ1-1, with D possibly matching TRBD1 (6 bases). Trimming left V 7 bases short and J 6 bases short, with 15 bases between. Germline CDR1 reads LGHDT; CDR2 reads YNNKEL (reference sequence). CDR3 length: 13 amino acids.

This sequence joins TRBV7-6 and TRBJ2-1; TRBD2 matches 10 bases. Germline-derived CDR1 and CDR2 are SGHVS and FNYEAQ. V was clipped by 4 bases and J by 5 bases; unmatched bases: 17. CDR3 length: 19 amino acids. CDR3 DNA sequence: TGTGCCAGCAGCTCTACTAGGCCTAGCGGGGGAACTTCCCACAATGAGCAGTTCTTC. Its translation is CASSSTRPSGGTSHNEQFF. The full variable domain, rest sourced from reference TRBV7-6 and TRBJ2-1, is GAGVSQSPRYKVTKRGQDVALRCDPISGHVSLYWYRQALGQGPEFLTYFNYEAQQDKSGLPNDRFSAERPEGSISTLTIQRTEQRDSAMYRCASSSTRPSGGTSHNEQFFGPGTRLTVL.

The CDR3 reads CASSALLETQYF. In DNA, the CDR3 is TGTGCCAGCAGTGCCTTGCTGGAGACCCAGTACTTC. The J gene is TRBJ2-5, the V gene TRBV25-1; no clear D. V was trimmed by 4 bases and J by 5 bases, leaving 8 bases between them. CDR3 length equals 12 residues. Looked up from germline, CDR1 is MGHDK and CDR2 is SYGVNS.

This rearrangement joins TRBV3-1 to TRBJ2-7; 7 bases agree with TRBD1. V shed 7 bases, J shed 5 bases, and the junction held 8 bases outside the gene matches. The CDR3 contains 13 residues. Germline lookup yields CDR1 LGHDT and CDR2 YNNKEL (reference sequence). The CDR3 sequence: CASTIRQGHEQYF. CDR3 nucleotides: TGTGCCAGCACCATTCGACAGGGCCACGAGCAGTACTTC.

This chain connects TRBV7-8 to TRBJ2-3; D not certain. V gave up 5 bases and J gave up 0 bases, with 12 bases separating them. The CDR3 has 15 amino acids. Germline V CDR1 and CDR2: SGHVS, FQNEAQ. CDR3 amino acids: CASSRTQSSTDTQYF. CDR3 DNA sequence: TGTGCCAGCAGCCGTACCCAGTCTAGCACAGATACGCAGTATTTT.

The chain combines TRBV20-1 with TRBJ2-7; 9 nucleotides align to TRBD1. Germline CDR1 DFQATT, CDR2 SNEGSKA (reference sequence). CDR3 length: 13 amino acids. J lost 2 bases, V lost 4 bases, and 3 bases had no gene match. DNA for the CDR3: TGCAGTGCTACCAGGGACAGGGCCTACGAGCAGTACTTC. Translated, it gives CSATRDRAYEQYF.

This sequence joins TRBV24-1 and TRBJ1-1; 7 bases agree with TRBD1. This CDR3 has 13 amino acids. V was clipped by 4 bases and J by 7 bases; unmatched bases: 5. The V gene's germline CDR1 is KGHDR and CDR2 SFDVKD. The CDR3 loop reads CATSEGTAFEAFF. CDR3 sequence (DNA): TGTGCCACCAGTGAGGGGACAGCCTTTGAAGCTTTCTTT.